This is a list of T cell receptor beta chains from one sample in a study of blood T cell repertoires in COVID-19. This table comes from immunoSEQ multiplex PCR, and its TCRdb copy is limited to in-frame clones, with some not included. The table records under 200,000 clones, 86% of them present only once. Sequencing used peripheral blood. The receptor source for this set is a woman older than 75 in a cohort sampled during active or convalescent COVID-19. The CDR3 runs from the conserved cysteine through the conserved F or W. Fields, in order: D gene, V gene, clone size, J gene, CDR3 DNA, CDR3 protein. A D gene is named only where the DNA matches it firmly. Not all rows give a size; the values are once, few, many and, for expanded clones, a class.

d_call: NA; v_call: TRBV21-1; clone_size: NA; j_call: TRBJ2-5; cdr3_nt: TGTGCCAGCAGCAAAGGTTGGACTAGCGGGGGGGCGAAGGAGACCCAGTACTTC; cdr3_aa: CASSKGWTSGGAKETQYF
d_call: NA; v_call: TRBV5-1; clone_size: NA; j_call: TRBJ2-3; cdr3_nt: TGCGCCAGCAGCTTTGACACCCCCAGCACAGATACGCAGTATTTT; cdr3_aa: CASSFDTPSTDTQYF
d_call: TRBD1; v_call: TRBV24-1; clone_size: NA; j_call: TRBJ1-2; cdr3_nt: TGTGCCACCAGTAGTACAGGGGGAGGCTACACCTTC; cdr3_aa: CATSSTGGGYTF
d_call: TRBD2; v_call: TRBV5-3; clone_size: NA; j_call: TRBJ2-5; cdr3_nt: TGTGCCAGAAGCCTTCCTGGGCGGGAGGAGGGCGCACAAGAGACCCAGTACTTC; cdr3_aa: CARSLPGREEGAQETQYF
d_call: TRBD2; v_call: TRBV5-1; clone_size: NA; j_call: TRBJ2-1; cdr3_nt: TGCGCCAGCAGCTTGGTGAGACTAGCGGGATTCTACAATGAGCAGTTCTTC; cdr3_aa: CASSLVRLAGFYNEQFF
d_call: NA; v_call: TRBV27; clone_size: NA; j_call: TRBJ1-2; cdr3_nt: TGTGCCAGCAGTTTGCAGGGAAGCGGCTACACCTTC; cdr3_aa: CASSLQGSGYTF
d_call: NA; v_call: TRBV29-1; clone_size: NA; j_call: TRBJ1-2; cdr3_nt: TGCAGCGTTGACCAGGGATCCTATGGCTACACCTTC; cdr3_aa: CSVDQGSYGYTF
d_call: TRBD2; v_call: TRBV5-4; clone_size: NA; j_call: TRBJ2-3; cdr3_nt: TGTGCCAGCAGCGACCGGACTAGCGGTATAGATACGCAGTATTTT; cdr3_aa: CASSDRTSGIDTQYF
d_call: NA; v_call: TRBV6-5; clone_size: NA; j_call: TRBJ1-2; cdr3_nt: TGTGCCAGCAGTTACTTACCCGTGGGGGAGGAGGGTGGCTACACCTTC; cdr3_aa: CASSYLPVGEEGGYTF
d_call: TRBD2; v_call: TRBV5-1; clone_size: NA; j_call: TRBJ2-3; cdr3_nt: TGCGCCAGCAGCGATCTAGCGGGAGAGGGCGCAGATACGCAGTATTTT; cdr3_aa: CASSDLAGEGADTQYF
d_call: NA; v_call: TRBV11-3; clone_size: few; j_call: TRBJ2-5; cdr3_nt: TGTGCCAGCAGGACTTCAGGGGAGGAGACCCAGTACTTC; cdr3_aa: CASRTSGEETQYF
d_call: NA; v_call: TRBV28; clone_size: NA; j_call: TRBJ1-1; cdr3_nt: TGTGCCAGCAGTTTATTGCCTCCTACCCCGAAAGCTTTCTTT; cdr3_aa: CASSLLPPTPKAFF
d_call: NA; v_call: TRBV6-5; clone_size: once; j_call: TRBJ1-2; cdr3_nt: TGTGCCAGCAGTTATACAGGAAACTATGGCTACACCTTC; cdr3_aa: CASSYTGNYGYTF
d_call: TRBD2; v_call: TRBV19; clone_size: NA; j_call: TRBJ2-3; cdr3_nt: TGTGCCAGTAGTATGCGGGGGGCGGTAGATACGCAGTATTTT; cdr3_aa: CASSMRGAVDTQYF
d_call: NA; v_call: TRBV6-5; clone_size: few; j_call: TRBJ2-3; cdr3_nt: TGTGCCAGCAGTTACTCGAGGCGCGCAGATACGCAGTATTTT; cdr3_aa: CASSYSRRADTQYF
d_call: NA; v_call: TRBV9; clone_size: NA; j_call: TRBJ1-1; cdr3_nt: TGTGCCAGCACCCCGGTGGGGCAGGGCACTGAAGCTTTCTTT; cdr3_aa: CASTPVGQGTEAFF
d_call: NA; v_call: TRBV2; clone_size: NA; j_call: TRBJ2-3; cdr3_nt: TGTGCCAGCTCCCGGCTAGTCACTAGCACAGATACGCAGTATTTT; cdr3_aa: CASSRLVTSTDTQYF
d_call: TRBD1; v_call: TRBV7-9; clone_size: NA; j_call: TRBJ1-3; cdr3_nt: TGTGCCAGCAGCCGGACAGGGGCCGGCGTAATATCTGGAAACACCATATATTTT; cdr3_aa: CASSRTGAGVISGNTIYF
d_call: NA; v_call: TRBV27; clone_size: NA; j_call: TRBJ1-2; cdr3_nt: TGTGCCAGCAGTTTAGGGAAGGGGGTCTATGGCTACACCTTC; cdr3_aa: CASSLGKGVYGYTF
d_call: NA; v_call: TRBV3-1/TRBV3-2; clone_size: once; j_call: TRBJ1-1; cdr3_nt: TGTGCCAGCAGCCAAGGTCCAGACACTGAAGCTTTCTTT; cdr3_aa: CASSQGPDTEAFF
d_call: TRBD2; v_call: TRBV3-1/TRBV3-2; clone_size: NA; j_call: TRBJ2-1; cdr3_nt: TGTGCCAGCAGCCAAGATACTAGCGGGAGAATCTATGAGCAGTTCTTC; cdr3_aa: CASSQDTSGRIYEQFF
d_call: TRBD2; v_call: TRBV19; clone_size: once; j_call: TRBJ2-7; cdr3_nt: TGTGCCAGTAGTGGGACTAGTGCCTACGAGCAGTACTTC; cdr3_aa: CASSGTSAYEQYF
d_call: TRBD2; v_call: TRBV14; clone_size: NA; j_call: TRBJ2-2; cdr3_nt: TGTGCCAGCAGCCCCCTTAGCGGGAGGGCCACCGGGGAGCTGTTTTTT; cdr3_aa: CASSPLSGRATGELFF
d_call: TRBD1; v_call: TRBV24-1; clone_size: NA; j_call: TRBJ2-2; cdr3_nt: TGTGCCACCGCCCAGGGGGCAGGCGGGGAGCTGTTTTTT; cdr3_aa: CATAQGAGGELFF
d_call: TRBD2; v_call: TRBV5-1; clone_size: NA; j_call: TRBJ2-2; cdr3_nt: TGCGCCAGCAGCTTGTTAGCTAGCGGGCGTAACACCGGGGAGCTGTTTTTT; cdr3_aa: CASSLLASGRNTGELFF
d_call: NA; v_call: TRBV2; clone_size: NA; j_call: TRBJ2-3; cdr3_nt: TGTGCCAGCAGTCCGACAAACGCAGATACGCAGTATTTT; cdr3_aa: CASSPTNADTQYF
d_call: TRBD1; v_call: TRBV28; clone_size: NA; j_call: TRBJ1-2; cdr3_nt: TGTGCCATACAGGGACAGAGCTATGGCTACACCTTC; cdr3_aa: CAIQGQSYGYTF
d_call: NA; v_call: TRBV6-5; clone_size: NA; j_call: TRBJ1-1; cdr3_nt: TGTGCCAGCAGTTACTCATCAGGTGTCACTGAAGCTTTCTTT; cdr3_aa: CASSYSSGVTEAFF
d_call: NA; v_call: TRBV7-9; clone_size: NA; j_call: TRBJ2-3; cdr3_nt: TGTGCCAGCAGCTTAGAAGGACACCCCACAGATACGCAGTATTTT; cdr3_aa: CASSLEGHPTDTQYF
d_call: NA; v_call: TRBV24-1; clone_size: NA; j_call: TRBJ2-5; cdr3_nt: TGTGCCACCCAAAGTGTGAGCGACAGCCAAGAGACCCAGTACTTC; cdr3_aa: CATQSVSDSQETQYF
d_call: TRBD1; v_call: TRBV6-2/TRBV6-3; clone_size: NA; j_call: TRBJ1-2; cdr3_nt: TGTGCCAGCAGTGACGGACAGGCAGCGACCTACTATGGCTACACCTTC; cdr3_aa: CASSDGQAATYYGYTF
d_call: TRBD2; v_call: TRBV10-3; clone_size: NA; j_call: TRBJ2-1; cdr3_nt: TGTGCCATCAGTGGGGGACTAGCGGGGAGCAATGAGCAGTTCTTC; cdr3_aa: CAISGGLAGSNEQFF
d_call: NA; v_call: TRBV27; clone_size: NA; j_call: TRBJ1-5; cdr3_nt: TGTGCCAGCAGTGAATGGGCAGGGGAGGGAATCAATCAGCCCCAGCATTTT; cdr3_aa: CASSEWAGEGINQPQHF
d_call: TRBD1; v_call: TRBV27; clone_size: once; j_call: TRBJ1-5; cdr3_nt: TGTGCCAGCAGACGGACAGGGCGTGGCAATCAGCCCCAGCATTTT; cdr3_aa: CASRRTGRGNQPQHF
d_call: TRBD1; v_call: TRBV27; clone_size: NA; j_call: TRBJ1-1; cdr3_nt: TGTGCCAGCAGTGTTCAGGGGGCAGCGTGGACTGAAGCTTTCTTT; cdr3_aa: CASSVQGAAWTEAFF
d_call: NA; v_call: TRBV4-3; clone_size: few; j_call: TRBJ1-2; cdr3_nt: TGCGCCAGCAGCCAAGGGAGGACAGATAATAACTATGGCTACACCTTC; cdr3_aa: CASSQGRTDNNYGYTF
d_call: TRBD2; v_call: TRBV4-3; clone_size: NA; j_call: TRBJ2-3; cdr3_nt: TGCGCCAGCAGCCAAGGAGCGACTAGCCCTGGCACAGATACGCAGTATTTT; cdr3_aa: CASSQGATSPGTDTQYF
d_call: TRBD1; v_call: TRBV6-6; clone_size: NA; j_call: TRBJ1-1; cdr3_nt: TGTGCCAGCAGAAAATCCGGGACAGGGGGGACTGAAGCTTTCTTT; cdr3_aa: CASRKSGTGGTEAFF
d_call: NA; v_call: TRBV7-9; clone_size: NA; j_call: TRBJ2-7; cdr3_nt: TGTGCCAGCAGCTTAGCCCGTCGGAGCACCTACGAGCAGTACTTC; cdr3_aa: CASSLARRSTYEQYF
d_call: NA; v_call: TRBV6-2/TRBV6-3; clone_size: few; j_call: TRBJ1-5; cdr3_nt: TGTGCCAGCAGTCTTCAGCAGGGCAATCAGCCCCAGCATTTT; cdr3_aa: CASSLQQGNQPQHF
d_call: NA; v_call: TRBV5-6; clone_size: NA; j_call: TRBJ1-6; cdr3_nt: TGTGCCAGCAGCCTGATGGACTTCCCCTATAATTCACCCCTCCACTTT; cdr3_aa: CASSLMDFPYNSPLHF
d_call: NA; v_call: TRBV11-2; clone_size: NA; j_call: TRBJ2-1; cdr3_nt: TGTGCCAGCAGCTCGGGACTTCACAATGAGCAGTTCTTC; cdr3_aa: CASSSGLHNEQFF
d_call: TRBD1; v_call: TRBV2; clone_size: few; j_call: TRBJ1-3; cdr3_nt: TGTGCCAGCCAGACAGGGATGGGAAACACCATATATTTT; cdr3_aa: CASQTGMGNTIYF
d_call: TRBD2; v_call: TRBV29-1; clone_size: few; j_call: TRBJ2-3; cdr3_nt: TGCAGCGTTGGGATTAGCGGGGGCGAGGCAGATACGCAGTATTTT; cdr3_aa: CSVGISGGEADTQYF
d_call: TRBD1; v_call: TRBV7-2; clone_size: once; j_call: TRBJ2-4; cdr3_nt: TGTGCCAGCAGCTTAGTAGACAGGGGGTTTCTGGGGAACATTCAGTACTTC; cdr3_aa: CASSLVDRGFLGNIQYF
d_call: TRBD1; v_call: TRBV28; clone_size: NA; j_call: TRBJ2-7; cdr3_nt: TGTGCCAGCACGCGACAGGGGATCTCCTACGAGCAGTACTTC; cdr3_aa: CASTRQGISYEQYF
d_call: NA; v_call: TRBV3-1/TRBV3-2; clone_size: once; j_call: TRBJ1-4; cdr3_nt: TGTGCCAGCAGCCACCCGGACCAGGGGAATGAAAAACTGTTTTTT; cdr3_aa: CASSHPDQGNEKLFF
d_call: NA; v_call: TRBV9; clone_size: NA; j_call: TRBJ1-4; cdr3_nt: TGTGCCAGCAGCGTAGTGTCAGGGGCGGGTGAAAAACTGTTTTTT; cdr3_aa: CASSVVSGAGEKLFF
d_call: NA; v_call: TRBV18; clone_size: NA; j_call: TRBJ1-1; cdr3_nt: TGTGCCAGCTCACCAGGGCAGTTGAACACTGAAGCTTTCTTT; cdr3_aa: CASSPGQLNTEAFF
d_call: NA; v_call: TRBV30; clone_size: once; j_call: TRBJ1-1; cdr3_nt: TGTGCCTGGAGTGTACAGGGAAACACTGAAGCTTTCTTT; cdr3_aa: CAWSVQGNTEAFF
d_call: NA; v_call: TRBV6-5; clone_size: NA; j_call: TRBJ1-1; cdr3_nt: TGTGCCAGCAACCCAGAAGCGACAGCGAACACTGAAGCTTTCTTT; cdr3_aa: CASNPEATANTEAFF
d_call: NA; v_call: TRBV12-3/TRBV12-4; clone_size: NA; j_call: TRBJ1-1; cdr3_nt: TGTGCCAGCAGTTTGAACTCAAACACTGAAGCTTTCTTT; cdr3_aa: CASSLNSNTEAFF
d_call: NA; v_call: TRBV7-2; clone_size: NA; j_call: TRBJ2-7; cdr3_nt: TGTGCCAGCAGCCCGACAGGCTACGAGCAGTACTTC; cdr3_aa: CASSPTGYEQYF
d_call: NA; v_call: TRBV7-2; clone_size: few; j_call: TRBJ1-4; cdr3_nt: TGTGCCAGCAGCTCGTCAGGGCCAACTAATGAAAAACTGTTTTTT; cdr3_aa: CASSSSGPTNEKLFF
d_call: NA; v_call: TRBV6-5; clone_size: NA; j_call: TRBJ1-2; cdr3_nt: TGTGCCATCTCCCGGGATCCTTTCTATGGCTACACCTTC; cdr3_aa: CAISRDPFYGYTF
d_call: TRBD1; v_call: TRBV29-1; clone_size: NA; j_call: TRBJ2-1; cdr3_nt: TGCAGCGGCCGACAGGGGGCCTTTGGCAATGAGCAGTTCTTC; cdr3_aa: CSGRQGAFGNEQFF
d_call: NA; v_call: TRBV19; clone_size: NA; j_call: TRBJ1-5; cdr3_nt: TGTGCCAGCAGATATAGCAATCAGCCCCAGCATTTT; cdr3_aa: CASRYSNQPQHF
d_call: NA; v_call: TRBV10-3; clone_size: once; j_call: TRBJ1-5; cdr3_nt: TGTGCCATCAGTGAGTTCTACGGGGGGCAGGATCAGCCCCAGCATTTT; cdr3_aa: CAISEFYGGQDQPQHF